This TCR beta chain was identified during a study of blood T cell repertoires in COVID-19. Study details: Both acute and convalescent COVID-19 samples were obtained from the United States, Italy and Spain.

V was cut by 6 bases and J by 0 bases, with 13 bases left in between. Germline V lookup: CDR1 ENHRY, CDR2 SYGVKD. The CDR3 extends over 15 amino acids. As originally analysed: Quantification of nucleated cells was approximated via reference gene primer amplification. Produced via immunoSEQ multiplex PCR; TCRdb's table is partial and in-frame only. The V and J calls and the clone size are those of that table, but D and trimming were determined from the DNA. The sample has 85,000 or so clones, 80% to 90% seen once. The chain links TRBV10-3 to TRBJ2-3; perhaps TRBD2 as D (5 bases). Sequencing input: peripheral blood. This TCR was recovered from a man aged 45-60 years with active or convalescent COVID-19. CDR3 residues: CAISGPTGSTDTQYF. CDR3 nucleotide sequence: TGTGCCATCAGCGGACCGACGGGGAGCACAGATACGCAGTATTTT.